The table lists the clone carrying this T cell receptor (beta chain) with a count of one. The sample is drawn from a study of control samples from healthy donors and cancer patients. Produced via immunoSEQ multiplex PCR; TCRdb's table is partial and in-frame only. This repertoire shows more than 85,000 clones, approximately 84% found once; its top ten account for under 40%. Germline loops: CDR1 SGHVS, CDR2 FNYEAQ. V dropped 5 bases and J dropped 10; count of bases not matched to a gene: 17. The CDR3 consists of 17 residues. This sequence was found in a man between 70 and 80 years old with lung cancer. V gene TRBV7-6 combines with J gene TRBJ2-1; 10 bases line up with TRBD1. The sequenced material came from PBMCs. The CDR3 nucleotides read TGTGCCAGCAGCCCAGTATCCGGGACAGGGGCCGATCGAGAGCAGTTCTTC. Encoded protein: CASSPVSGTGADREQFF.